This T cell receptor (beta chain) was documented in a study of blood T cell repertoires in COVID-19. Measured with immunoSEQ multiplex PCR; TCRdb has only the in-frame clones, and not every one. The repertoire has almost 200,000 clones, 85% of them found once; the top ten carry approximately 0.97%. The source is a man in his sixties with COVID-19, enrolled during active disease. Sequenced sample: peripheral blood.

CDR3 region: CASSQTGSSDEKLFF. CDR3 nucleotides: TGCGCCAGCAGCCAGACAGGGTCGTCGGATGAAAAACTGTTTTTT. This chain uses TRBV4-1 with TRBJ1-4, with 7 bases lining up with TRBD1. V gave up 3 bases and J gave up 6 bases; unmatched junction bases: 7. In germline, CDR1 is MGHRA, CDR2 YSYEKL. There are 15 residues in the CDR3.